The rows below give T cell receptor beta chains drawn from one sample of a study of human T cells and chemical hapten exposure. Via MiXCR, TCRdb re-called the RACE reads, giving one row per CDR3 protein. The top ten hold approximately 2.5% of the sample, which has approximately 400,000 distinct CDR3 sequences, approximately 4.4% seen once. The sequenced sample was whole blood, obtained in connection with sensitization to the hapten diphenylcyclopropenone (DPC). The origin of the receptors is a woman aged 50 to 60 with alopecia areata. Some clones in this sample may be carry-over from other donors' samples. The CDR3 runs from the conserved cysteine through the conserved F or W. The order of the fields is CDR3 length, J gene, D gene, clone size, V gene, CDR3 DNA, CDR3 protein. A D gene is named only where the DNA matches it firmly. Clone size appears in some rows only: once, few, many, or a class for an expanded clone.

len: 14
j_gene: TRBJ1-6
d_gene: .
abundance: many
v_gene: TRBV12-3/TRBV12-4
CDR3nt: TGTGCCAGCAGTTTAGGGCTGGAGAATTCACCCCTCCACTTT
CDR3aa: CASSLGLENSPLHF

len: 15
j_gene: TRBJ2-2
d_gene: .
abundance: many
v_gene: TRBV7-9
CDR3nt: TGTGCCAGCAGTAGAGCTGGGCCAGATACCGGGGAGCTGTTTTTT
CDR3aa: CASSRAGPDTGELFF

len: 14
j_gene: TRBJ1-1
d_gene: .
abundance: few
v_gene: TRBV12-3/TRBV12-4
CDR3nt: TGTGCCAGCAGTCCCGCCGGGAGGGTTCGGATGGCTTTCTTT
CDR3aa: CASSPAGRVRMAFF

len: 12
j_gene: TRBJ1-1
d_gene: .
abundance: many
v_gene: TRBV12-3/TRBV12-4
CDR3nt: TGCGCCAGCAGCTTGGGAGGGGATGAAGCTTTCTTT
CDR3aa: CASSLGGDEAFF

len: 13
j_gene: TRBJ1-3
d_gene: .
abundance: many
v_gene: TRBV12-3/TRBV12-4
CDR3nt: TGTGCCAGCAGTGGGGGGGCACTAGGAACCATATATTTT
CDR3aa: CASSGGALGTIYF

len: 17
j_gene: TRBJ1-4
d_gene: .
abundance: many
v_gene: TRBV12-3/TRBV12-4
CDR3nt: TGTGCCAGCAGTTTAGCGCTTGGGGGTGCGGCTAATGAAAAACTGTTTTTT
CDR3aa: CASSLALGGAANEKLFF

len: 16
j_gene: TRBJ2-1
d_gene: .
abundance: many
v_gene: TRBV7-9
CDR3nt: TGTGCCAGCAGCCCGATTCAGGGCGGGATCTACAATGAGCAGTTCTTC
CDR3aa: CASSPIQGGIYNEQFF

len: 15
j_gene: TRBJ1-1
d_gene: .
abundance: .
v_gene: TRBV20-1
CDR3nt: TGCAGTGCTAGAGCGGGCGGGGGAGGAGACACTGAAGCTTTCTTT
CDR3aa: CSARAGGGGDTEAFF

len: 14
j_gene: TRBJ1-5
d_gene: .
abundance: many
v_gene: TRBV9
CDR3nt: TGTGCCAGCAGCGTAGATGGGGGTGACCAGCCCCAGCATTTT
CDR3aa: CASSVDGGDQPQHF

len: 13
j_gene: TRBJ1-1
d_gene: .
abundance: many
v_gene: TRBV2
CDR3nt: TGTGCCAGCAGTGATCAGGGAAGGCCTGAAGCTTTCTTT
CDR3aa: CASSDQGRPEAFF